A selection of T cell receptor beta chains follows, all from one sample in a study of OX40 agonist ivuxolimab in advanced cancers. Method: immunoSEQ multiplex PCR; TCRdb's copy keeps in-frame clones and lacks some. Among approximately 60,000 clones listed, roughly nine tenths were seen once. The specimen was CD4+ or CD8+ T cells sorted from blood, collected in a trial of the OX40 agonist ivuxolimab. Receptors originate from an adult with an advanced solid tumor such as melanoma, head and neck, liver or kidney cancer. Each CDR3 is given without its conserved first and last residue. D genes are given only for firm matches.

ASSHDRGGEKLF | TRBD1 | TRBV4-2
ASSPSQGEKTEAF | TRBD1 | TRBV19
ASSFAQGVKDT | . | TRBV5-6
SAYSYGYT | . | TRBV29-1
ASSFRPADPKETQY | . | TRBV11-2
AWRSGATNEKLF | . | TRBV30
ASSATDTQY | . | TRBV28
ASSPGGGYGYT | . | TRBV7-6
ASSRATREGYT | . | TRBV25-1
ASSPSRGLVSTEAF | . | TRBV18
ASSYGQPNTEAF | . | TRBV5-6
SVNLVTGTGGYNEQF | TRBD1 | TRBV29-1
ASSIAGRGGDEQF | . | TRBV19
ASSRGGNQPQH | . | TRBV14
ASSRMRPNREPTNSPLH | . | TRBV5-1
ASSLEGSYEQY | . | TRBV5-4
ASSPPRENEQF | . | TRBV7-8
ASSRDGSNQPQH | . | TRBV5-1
ASSLSLADYEQY | TRBD2 | TRBV9
ASSTGHSGNTIY | . | TRBV18
ASSGNYGYT | . | TRBV10-2
ASSGDYEQY | . | TRBV2
ASGGGRTDTQY | TRBD2 | TRBV6-5
ASSSRDWGYT | . | TRBV5-1
ASSMASGRIGTGELF | TRBD2 | TRBV19
ASSPRGGLNTEAF | . | TRBV7-6
ASSPGARFSYT | . | TRBV6-1
ASSEVYEQY | . | TRBV2
AWSARPGNEQF | . | TRBV30
ATSRDPSGSPRGQY | TRBD2 | TRBV15
ASSYGQYTEAF | . | TRBV6-5
ASSRRTAGTYEQY | . | TRBV6-6
ASKSRESEQY | . | TRBV2
ASSLDRNEQY | . | TRBV5-4
SVMTGDEQY | TRBD1 | TRBV29-1
ASGTGPTGELF | TRBD1 | TRBV6-5
ASSLNLYGYT | . | TRBV5-1
ASSLKGHLEQF | . | TRBV6-6
ASSLGTGPGPGAF | . | TRBV11-2
ASSPPRDHQTQY | . | TRBV19